One sample yielded the 18 T cell receptor beta chains listed below, sequenced in a study of CD8+CD57+ T cells in acquired aplastic anemia. TCR beta VDJ combinations and CDR3 sequences were profiled from genomic DNA. TCRdb processed the reads anew with MiXCR; each CDR3 protein has one entry. The data contain over 200,000 distinct CDR3 sequences, around 60% of them singletons. The source material was sorted CD4+, CD8+, or CD8+CD57+ T cells (not recorded which) from PBMCs. These receptors came from a human donor in good health.

This chain joins TRBV2 and TRBJ2-5, with TRBD2 matching 7 bases. Germline loops: CDR1 SNHLY, CDR2 FYNNEI. This CDR3 has 13 amino acids. The junction had 6 bases not matched to a gene; V was cut back by 6 bases and J by 5 bases. CDR3 nucleotides: TGTGCCAGCAGCAAGGACGGGGGGGAGACCCAGTACTTC. Translation gives CASSKDGGETQYF.

Details on this clonotype: Given a much more abundant clone one base away, this may be a read error. CDR3 region: CATSESGTAREAQYF. CDR3 in DNA: TGTGCCACCAGTGAGTCAGGGACAGCACGGGAGGCCCAGTACTTC. The chain uses TRBV10-3 and TRBJ2-5, with D perhaps assigned TRBD1 or TRBD2 (7 bases each). The CDR3 runs 15 residues. Germline CDR1 and CDR2: ENHRY and SYGVKD.

This clonotype was seen at least ten times. This chain connects TRBV6-5 to TRBJ1-3, with TRBD1 matching over 7 bases. Germline CDR1 reads MNHEY; CDR2 reads SVGAGI. Losses at the gene ends were 6 bases for V and 0 bases for J; bases not matched to a gene: 8. The CDR3 runs 16 residues. The CDR3 here is CASSSLGGSSGNTIYF. CDR3 bases: TGTGCCAGCAGCTCCTTAGGGGGCAGCTCTGGAAACACCATATATTTT.

The V call is TRBV19, the J call TRBJ1-2; D unresolved. The CDR3 length is 13 residues. Between the trimmed V and J ends, which lost 3 bases and 0 bases, there was a span of 5 bases. Germline CDR1 and CDR2: LNHDA and SQIVND (reference sequence). The CDR3 nucleotides are TGTGCCAGTAGTATTATCCCTAACTATGGCTACACCTTC. Translating it yields CASSIIPNYGYTF.

For this clonotype: This could be a read error, since a much larger clone is one nucleotide away. The chain joins TRBV28 to TRBJ2-7; D is ambiguous. The CDR3 totals 13 residues. The germline gives CDR1 MDHEN, CDR2 SYDVKM. This CDR3 reads CASSLPLNYEQCF. Here the CDR3 DNA reads TGTGCCAGCAGTTTGCCCCTCAACTACGAGCAGTGCTTC.

This clonotype was counted only a few times. The V and J genes are TRBV7-9 and TRBJ1-1, with D hard to call. The CDR3 is made up of 13 amino acids. V lost 1 base to trimming and J lost 5 bases, with 8 bases between them. Germline-derived CDR1 and CDR2 are SEHNR and FQNEAQ (reference sequence). The chain's CDR3 is CASSLGERTEAFF. The CDR3 DNA reads as TGTGCCAGCAGCTTAGGGGAAAGGACTGAAGCTTTCTTT.

This clonotype showed up just a few times. The V gene is TRBV24-1, the J gene TRBJ1-2; 10 bases are a match to TRBD1. From germline, CDR1 is KGHDR and CDR2 SFDVKD. The CDR3 length is 16 residues. V was pared by 5 bases and J by 8 bases, with 13 bases of the junction left unmatched. CDR3 in amino acids: CATSASDRGLEEGYTF. The CDR3 region has the DNA TGTGCCACCAGTGCCTCCGACAGGGGGCTAGAGGAAGGCTACACCTTC.

The V call is TRBV28, the J call TRBJ2-6, with a tentative D call TRBD1 (5 bases). This CDR3 has 15 amino acids. V was cut by 5 bases and J by 0 bases, with 8 bases left in between. Germline V gene lookup returns CDR1 MDHEN and CDR2 SYDVKM. DNA for the CDR3: TGTGCCAGCAGTGAGACAGACTCTGGGGCCAACGTCCTGACTTTC. This translates into CASSETDSGANVLTF.

V usage is TRBV4-3 and J usage is TRBJ2-1; the D gene is possibly TRBD1 (6 bases). V shed 2 bases and J shed 8 bases, with 16 bases lying between them. Looked up from germline, CDR1 is LGHNA and CDR2 is YSLEER. This CDR3 comprises 15 residues. In DNA, the CDR3 is TGCGCCAGCAGCCAACTACAGGGTGGTGCCGATGAGCAGTTCTTC. Encoded protein: CASSQLQGGADEQFF.

A note on this clonotype: A much bigger clone sits one base away, suggesting this may be a read error. The chain employs TRBV4-3 and TRBJ2-1, with 7 bases lining up with TRBD2. Germline loops: CDR1 LGHNA, CDR2 YSLEER. The CDR3 extends over 13 amino acids. The CDR3 here is CAGSQGAGFEQFF. CDR3 DNA sequence: TGCGCCGGCAGCCAAGGAGCGGGGTTTGAGCAGTTCTTC.

V usage is TRBV29-1 and J usage is TRBJ2-5, with a possible D match to TRBD1 (6 bases). CDR3 length equals 14 residues. V was shortened by 3 bases and J by 5 bases, with 16 bases between the two germline ends. CDR1 is SQVTM, CDR2 ANQGSEA, per germline. The CDR3 nucleotides read TGCAGCGTTGATTCTGGTGGGGGCGTGGAGACCCAGTACTTC. Translating it yields CSVDSGGGVETQYF.

In the case of this clonotype: One end of the junction is discordant with germline, which a read error may explain. The V gene is TRBV10-3, the J gene TRBJ1-2; weak D call: TRBD1 (5 bases). Germline V gene lookup returns CDR1 ENHRY and CDR2 SYGVKD. This CDR3 region has 14 residues. As DNA, the CDR3 is TGTGCCATCAGTGAGGGGGGGTTTAACTACGGCTACACCTTC. It encodes CAISEGGFNYGYTF.

The chain recombines TRBV11-2 with TRBJ2-7, with 10 bases identical to TRBD2. The germline V gene has CDR1 SGHAT and CDR2 FQNNGV. The CDR3 has 15 residues. V was pared by 8 bases and J by 4 bases, with 11 bases of the junction left unmatched. In DNA form, the CDR3 reads TGTGCCAGCCACACCCCTATTAGCGGGAGGTACGAGCAGTACTTC. Translating gives CASHTPISGRYEQYF.

This CDR3 reads CASSCSTRGWNSYEQYF. DNA of the CDR3: TGTGCCAGCAGTTGCTCGACTAGAGGTTGGAACTCCTACGAGCAGTACTTC. The V gene is TRBV6-5, the J gene TRBJ2-7, with D maybe TRBD2 (6 bases). CDR1 and CDR2 from the germline V gene are MNHEY and SVGAGI. The CDR3 is 17 residues long. V was shortened by 4 bases and J by 0 bases, with 19 bases between the two germline ends.

The rearrangement links TRBV5-1 to TRBJ1-4; D might be TRBD1 (5 bases). Germline CDR1 reads SGHRS; CDR2 reads YFSETQ. Trimming took 3 bases from V and 8 from J, leaving 17 bases between them. The CDR3 totals 15 residues. The CDR3 reads CASSSAGGVGEKLFF. The CDR3 coding sequence is TGCGCCAGCAGCTCGGCCGGAGGGGTTGGGGAAAAACTGTTTTTT.

This CDR3 is CASSLAGTSAEYF. The CDR3 DNA sequence: TGTGCCAGCAGCTTAGCCGGGACCTCAGCGGAGTACTTC. The chain joins TRBV7-2 to TRBJ2-7; TRBD1 or TRBD2 may be the D gene (5 bases each). The V gene lost 0 bases and the J gene lost 11 bases, with 14 bases spanning the gap. This CDR3 contains 13 residues. Germline V CDR1 and CDR2: SGHTA, FQGNSA.

A few counts support this clonotype. An end of the junction differs from the germline gene, which may be a read error. The V and J genes are TRBV7-6 and TRBJ1-1; a weak D match, TRBD1 (5 bases). This CDR3 spans 12 amino acids. Per germline, CDR1 SGHVS and CDR2 FNYEAQ. The CDR3 loop reads CASSQAGTEAFF. In DNA, the CDR3 is TGTGCCAGCAGCCAGGCAGGGACTGAGGCTTTCTTT.

This clonotype was seen a few times. The chain carries TRBV9 and TRBJ2-5, with unresolved D. The length of the CDR3 is 13 residues. The germline V gene has CDR1 SGDLS and CDR2 YYNGEE. The V gene lost 3 bases and the J gene lost 1 base, with 7 bases spanning the gap. CDR3 in DNA: TGTGCCAGCAGCGCGACTGTCCAAGAGACCCAGTACTTC. Translated, it gives CASSATVQETQYF.